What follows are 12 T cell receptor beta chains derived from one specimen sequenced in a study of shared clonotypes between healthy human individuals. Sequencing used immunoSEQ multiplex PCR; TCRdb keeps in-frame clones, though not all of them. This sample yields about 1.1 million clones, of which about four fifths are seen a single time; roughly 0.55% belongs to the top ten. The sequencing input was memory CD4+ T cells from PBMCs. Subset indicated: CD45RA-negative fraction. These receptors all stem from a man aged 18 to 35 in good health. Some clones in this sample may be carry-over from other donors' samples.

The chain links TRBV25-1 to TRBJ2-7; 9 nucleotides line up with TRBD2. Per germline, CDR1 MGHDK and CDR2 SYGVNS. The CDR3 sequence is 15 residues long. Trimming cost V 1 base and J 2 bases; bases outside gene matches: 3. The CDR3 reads CASSEFGGRAYEQYF. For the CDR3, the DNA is TGTGCCAGCAGTGAATTTGGCGGGAGGGCCTACGAGCAGTACTTC.

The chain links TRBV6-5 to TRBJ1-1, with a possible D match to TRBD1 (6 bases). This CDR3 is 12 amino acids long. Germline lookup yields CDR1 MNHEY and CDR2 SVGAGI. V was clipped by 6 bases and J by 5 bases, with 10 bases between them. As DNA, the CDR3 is TGTGCCAGCAGGGGGGGCCGGACTGAAGCTTTCTTT. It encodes CASRGGRTEAFF.

The CDR3 sequence is CASSESRGPDYGYTF. Written as DNA, the CDR3 is TGTGCCAGCAGTGAATCCAGGGGGCCGGACTATGGCTACACCTTC. V gene TRBV6-1 combines with J gene TRBJ1-2; 8 nucleotides agree with TRBD1. J gave up 3 bases and V 2 bases, and 5 bases lay outside the gene matches. This CDR3 contains 15 residues. Germline values: CDR1 MNHNS, CDR2 SASEGT.

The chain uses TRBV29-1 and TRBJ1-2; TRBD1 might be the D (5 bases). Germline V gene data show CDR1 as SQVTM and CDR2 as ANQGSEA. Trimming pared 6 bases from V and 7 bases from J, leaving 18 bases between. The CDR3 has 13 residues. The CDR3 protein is CSVNLVGGSGYTF. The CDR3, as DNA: TGCAGCGTAAACCTTGTCGGGGGGTCTGGCTACACCTTC.

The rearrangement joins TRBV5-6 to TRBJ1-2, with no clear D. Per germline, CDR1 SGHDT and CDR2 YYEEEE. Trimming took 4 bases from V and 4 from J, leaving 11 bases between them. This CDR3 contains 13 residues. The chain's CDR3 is CASSLWAAYGYTF. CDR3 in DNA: TGTGCCAGCAGCCTATGGGCAGCCTATGGCTACACCTTC.

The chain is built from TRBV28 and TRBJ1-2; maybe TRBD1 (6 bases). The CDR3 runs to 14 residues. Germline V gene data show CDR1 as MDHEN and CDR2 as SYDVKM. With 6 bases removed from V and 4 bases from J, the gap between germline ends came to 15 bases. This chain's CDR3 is CASSPRGASYGYTF. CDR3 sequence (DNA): TGTGCCAGCAGCCCGAGGGGGGCTAGCTATGGCTACACCTTC.

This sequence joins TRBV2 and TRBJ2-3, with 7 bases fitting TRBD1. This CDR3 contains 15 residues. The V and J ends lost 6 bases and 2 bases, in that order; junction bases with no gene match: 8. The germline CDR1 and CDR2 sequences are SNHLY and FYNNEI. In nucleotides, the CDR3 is TGTGCCAGCAGGGCAGGGACAGCCACCACAGATACGCAGTATTTT. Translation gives CASRAGTATTDTQYF.

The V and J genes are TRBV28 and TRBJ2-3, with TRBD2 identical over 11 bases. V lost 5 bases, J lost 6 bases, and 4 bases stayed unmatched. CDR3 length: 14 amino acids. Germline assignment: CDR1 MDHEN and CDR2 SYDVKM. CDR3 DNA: TGTGCCAGCAGTCTAGCGGGAGGCAAGGATACGCAGTATTTT. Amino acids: CASSLAGGKDTQYF.

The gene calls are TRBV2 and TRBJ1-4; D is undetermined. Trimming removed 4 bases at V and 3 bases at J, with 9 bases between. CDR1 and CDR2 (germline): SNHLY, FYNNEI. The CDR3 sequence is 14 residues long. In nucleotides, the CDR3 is TGTGCCAGCAGTGGACACGGCTCTAATGAAAAACTGTTTTTT. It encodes CASSGHGSNEKLFF.

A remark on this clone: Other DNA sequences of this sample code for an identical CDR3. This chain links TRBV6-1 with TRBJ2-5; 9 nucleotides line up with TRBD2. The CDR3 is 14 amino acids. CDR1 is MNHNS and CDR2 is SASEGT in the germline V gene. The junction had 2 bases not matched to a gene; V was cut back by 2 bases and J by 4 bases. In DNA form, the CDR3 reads TGTGCCAGCAGTGAACGAGCGGGAGGAGAGACCCAGTACTTC. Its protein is CASSERAGGETQYF.

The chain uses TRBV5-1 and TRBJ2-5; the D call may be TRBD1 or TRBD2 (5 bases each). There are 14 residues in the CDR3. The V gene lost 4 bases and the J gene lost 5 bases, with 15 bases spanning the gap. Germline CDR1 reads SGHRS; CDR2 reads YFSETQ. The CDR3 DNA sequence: TGCGCCAGCAGCCCCGGGGTAGGGGTGGAGACCCAGTACTTC. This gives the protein CASSPGVGVETQYF.

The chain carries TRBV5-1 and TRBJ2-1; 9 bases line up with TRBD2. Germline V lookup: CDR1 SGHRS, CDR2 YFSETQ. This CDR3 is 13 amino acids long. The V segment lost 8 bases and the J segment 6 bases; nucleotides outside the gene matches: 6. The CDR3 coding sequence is TGCGCCAGTTACGTAGCGGGAGTCAATGAGCAGTTCTTC. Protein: CASYVAGVNEQFF.